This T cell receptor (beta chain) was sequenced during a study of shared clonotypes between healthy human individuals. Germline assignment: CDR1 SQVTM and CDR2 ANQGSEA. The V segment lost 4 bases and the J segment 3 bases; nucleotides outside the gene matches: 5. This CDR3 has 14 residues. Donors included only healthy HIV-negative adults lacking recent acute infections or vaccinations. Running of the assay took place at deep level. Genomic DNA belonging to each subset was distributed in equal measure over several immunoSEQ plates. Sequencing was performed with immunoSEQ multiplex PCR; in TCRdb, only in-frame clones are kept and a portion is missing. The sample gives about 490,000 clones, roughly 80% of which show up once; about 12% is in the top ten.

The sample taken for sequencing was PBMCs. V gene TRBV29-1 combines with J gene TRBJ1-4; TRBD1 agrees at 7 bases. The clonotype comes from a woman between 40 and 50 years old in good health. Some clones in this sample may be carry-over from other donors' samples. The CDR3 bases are TGCAGCGTTGGCCCAGGGGGATCTAATGAAAAACTGTTTTTT. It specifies CSVGPGGSNEKLFF.